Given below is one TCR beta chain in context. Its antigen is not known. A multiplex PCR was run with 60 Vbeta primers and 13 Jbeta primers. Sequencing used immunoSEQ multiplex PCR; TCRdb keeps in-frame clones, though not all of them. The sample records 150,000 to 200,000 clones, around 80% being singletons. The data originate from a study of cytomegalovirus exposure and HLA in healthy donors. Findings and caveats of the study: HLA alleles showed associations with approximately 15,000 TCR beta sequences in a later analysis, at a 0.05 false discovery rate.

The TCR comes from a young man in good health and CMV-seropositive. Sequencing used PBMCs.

The CDR3 coding sequence is TGCGCCAGCAGCTTGAACCGCGCCGTATTCTCTGCAACTAATGAAAAACTGTTTTTT. Translated, it gives CASSLNRAVFSATNEKLFF. The chain recombines TRBV5-1 with TRBJ1-4; no reliable D call. The CDR3 is made up of 19 amino acids. Germline values: CDR1 SGHRS, CDR2 YFSETQ. V lost 1 base to trimming and J lost 0 bases, with 19 bases between them.